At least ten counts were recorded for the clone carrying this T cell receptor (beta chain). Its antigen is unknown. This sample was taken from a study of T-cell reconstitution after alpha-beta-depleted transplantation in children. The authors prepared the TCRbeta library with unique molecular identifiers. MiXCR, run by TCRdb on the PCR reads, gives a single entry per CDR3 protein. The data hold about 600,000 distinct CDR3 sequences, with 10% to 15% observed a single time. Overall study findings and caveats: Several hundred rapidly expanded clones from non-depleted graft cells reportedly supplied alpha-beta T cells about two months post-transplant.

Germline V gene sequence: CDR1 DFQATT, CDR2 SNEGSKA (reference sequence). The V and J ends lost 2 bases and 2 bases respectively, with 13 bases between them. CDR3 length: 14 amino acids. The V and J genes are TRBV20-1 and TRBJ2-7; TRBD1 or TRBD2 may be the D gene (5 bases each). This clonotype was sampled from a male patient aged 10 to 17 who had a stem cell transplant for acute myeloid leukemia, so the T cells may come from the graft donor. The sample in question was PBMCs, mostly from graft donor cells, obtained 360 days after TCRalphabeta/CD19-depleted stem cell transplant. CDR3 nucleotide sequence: TGCAGTGCTAGACACCGGGGCTATACCTACGAGCAGTACTTC. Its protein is CSARHRGYTYEQYF.